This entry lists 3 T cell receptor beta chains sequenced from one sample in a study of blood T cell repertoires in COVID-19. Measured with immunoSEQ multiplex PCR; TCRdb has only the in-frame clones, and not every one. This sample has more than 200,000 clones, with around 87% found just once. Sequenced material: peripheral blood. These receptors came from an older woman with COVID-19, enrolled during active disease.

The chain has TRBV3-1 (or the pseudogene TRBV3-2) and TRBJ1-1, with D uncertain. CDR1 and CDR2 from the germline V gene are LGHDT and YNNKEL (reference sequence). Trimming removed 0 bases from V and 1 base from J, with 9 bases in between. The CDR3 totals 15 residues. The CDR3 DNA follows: TGTGCCAGCAGCCAAGATTGGGCCCGGAACACTGAAGCTTTCTTT. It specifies CASSQDWARNTEAFF.

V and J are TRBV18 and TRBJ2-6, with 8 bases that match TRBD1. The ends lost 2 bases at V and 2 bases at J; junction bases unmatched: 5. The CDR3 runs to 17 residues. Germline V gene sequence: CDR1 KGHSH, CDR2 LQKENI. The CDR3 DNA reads TGTGCCAGCTCACCAGCGGCAGGGGGCGCTGGGGCCAACGTCCTGACTTTC. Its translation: CASSPAAGGAGANVLTF. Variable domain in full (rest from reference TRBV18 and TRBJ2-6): NAGVMQNPRHLVRRRGQEARLRCSPMKGHSHVYWYRQLPEEGLKFMVYLQKENIIDESGMPKERFSAEFPKEGPSILRIQQVVRGDSAAYFCASSPAAGGAGANVLTFGAGSRLTVL.

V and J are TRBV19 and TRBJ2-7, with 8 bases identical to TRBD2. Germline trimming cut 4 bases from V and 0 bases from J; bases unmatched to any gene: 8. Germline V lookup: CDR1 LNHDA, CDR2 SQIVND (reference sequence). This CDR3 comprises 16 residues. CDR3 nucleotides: TGTGCCAGTAGTAACACGGGCGGGGGGAACTCCTACGAGCAGTACTTC. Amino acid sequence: CASSNTGGGNSYEQYF.